This entry lists 18 T cell receptor beta chains sequenced from one sample in a study of control samples from healthy donors and cancer patients. Generated by immunoSEQ multiplex PCR, the TCRdb table keeps only in-frame clones and is missing some. Of about 69,000 clones listed, roughly 82% are singletons. The sequencing input was PBMCs. Source of these receptors: a woman aged 50 to 60 with lung cancer.

This chain uses TRBV7-9 with TRBJ1-2; no clear D. Germline assignment: CDR1 SEHNR and CDR2 FQNEAQ (reference sequence). The V gene lost 4 bases and the J gene lost 0 bases, with 9 bases spanning the gap. The CDR3 is 14 residues long. CDR3 DNA: TGTGCCAGCAGCTCAGTTAATGCTAACTATGGCTACACCTTC. Amino acid sequence: CASSSVNANYGYTF.

V and J are TRBV29-1 and TRBJ2-2; possible D gene TRBD1, 5 bases. Trimming removed 1 base from V and 4 bases from J, with 10 bases in between. The germline V gene has CDR1 SQVTM and CDR2 ANQGSEA. The length of the CDR3 is 14 residues. Here the CDR3 DNA reads TGCAGCGTTGAAGGGGCAGGGCCCACCGGGGAGCTGTTTTTT. This sequence encodes CSVEGAGPTGELFF.

This clone has only one observation. The rearrangement links TRBV5-5 to TRBJ1-2; D not certain. The CDR3 runs 15 residues. The V end was cut by 0 bases, the J end by 1 base, with 10 bases between. Per germline, CDR1 SGHKS and CDR2 YYEKEE (reference sequence). As DNA, the CDR3 is TGTGCCAGCAGCTTGGCGCCGGGTAATAACTATGGCTACACCTTC. Protein sequence: CASSLAPGNNYGYTF.

The chain links TRBV7-2 to TRBJ1-1; 9 bases agree with TRBD1. The CDR3 contains 14 residues. Trimming took 3 bases from V and 6 from J; bases not matched to a gene: 5. The germline gives CDR1 SGHTA, CDR2 FQGNSA. The CDR3 region is CASSFATGGAEAFF. For the CDR3, the DNA is TGTGCCAGCAGCTTCGCCACAGGGGGCGCTGAAGCTTTCTTT. Supplemented by reference TRBV7-2 and TRBJ1-1, the full variable domain reads GAGVSQSPSNKVTEKGKDVELRCDPISGHTALYWYRQSLGQGLEFLIYFQGNSAPDKSGLPSDRFSAERTGGSVSTLTIQRTQQEDSAVYLCASSFATGGAEAFFGQGTRLTVV.

The V and J genes are TRBV6-1 and TRBJ2-7, with D possibly matching TRBD1 (5 bases). V was clipped by 2 bases and J by 5 bases, with 16 bases between them. The CDR3 has 15 residues. In germline, CDR1 is MNHNS, CDR2 SASEGT. Written as DNA, the CDR3 is TGTGCCAGCAGTGAACAGAGACAGTCGGGCCACGAGCAGTACTTC. Translated, it gives CASSEQRQSGHEQYF.

The J gene is TRBJ1-1, the V gene TRBV5-1; D uncertain. CDR1 SGHRS and CDR2 YFSETQ come from the germline V gene. Deletions cut 0 bases from V and 5 bases from J, with 11 bases between. This CDR3 region has 14 residues. This CDR3 is CASSLGQLWTEAFF. In nucleotides, the CDR3 is TGCGCCAGCAGCTTGGGCCAACTGTGGACTGAAGCTTTCTTT.

The chain carries TRBV9 and TRBJ2-7; D is perhaps TRBD1 (5 bases). V lost 0 bases to trimming and J lost 6 bases, with 13 bases between them. The CDR3 covers 14 residues. Per germline, CDR1 SGDLS and CDR2 YYNGEE. The CDR3 sequence is CASSVATGASEQYF. The CDR3 region has the DNA TGTGCCAGCAGCGTAGCTACTGGGGCAAGCGAGCAGTACTTC.

The gene calls are TRBV29-1 and TRBJ1-1, with D perhaps TRBD1 (5 bases). Germline CDR1 reads SQVTM; CDR2 reads ANQGSEA. The CDR3 runs 10 residues. Trimming removed 5 bases from V and 9 bases from J, with 10 bases in between. As DNA, the CDR3 is TGCAGCGTTCAGGGTGTGAAAGCTTTCTTT. Translation: CSVQGVKAFF.

This chain links TRBV7-2 with TRBJ1-1, with D possibly TRBD1 on 6 matching bases. CDR1 is SGHTA, CDR2 FQGNSA, per germline. The CDR3 has 14 amino acids. V was cut by 5 bases and J by 5 bases, with 15 bases left in between. CDR3 protein: CASSHEGGGTEAFF. CDR3 nucleotides: TGTGCCAGCAGCCACGAGGGGGGAGGTACTGAAGCTTTCTTT.

The chain joins TRBV10-3 to TRBJ2-7; 7 nucleotides align to TRBD1. Germline values: CDR1 ENHRY, CDR2 SYGVKD. Trimming removed 7 bases from V and 3 bases from J; junction bases left unmatched: 3. This CDR3 spans 12 amino acids. The CDR3 nucleotides are TGTGCCATCATGGGACAGAACTACGAGCAGTACTTC. It encodes CAIMGQNYEQYF.

The chain carries TRBV4-1 and TRBJ1-1; D possibly corresponds to TRBD1 (6 bases). This CDR3 is built from 16 residues. In germline, CDR1 is MGHRA, CDR2 YSYEKL. V lost 4 bases and J 3 bases, leaving 18 bases between the germline ends. The CDR3 spells CASSPGGARVDTEAFF. The CDR3 DNA follows: TGCGCCAGCAGCCCGGGGGGGGCGAGGGTGGACACTGAAGCTTTCTTT.

The rearrangement links TRBV7-2 to TRBJ1-2, with 9 bases that match TRBD1. V gave up 6 bases and J gave up 8 bases; unmatched junction bases: 4. The CDR3 has 12 residues. Germline V gene data show CDR1 as SGHTA and CDR2 as FQGNSA. CDR3 sequence: CASRQGAQGYTF. The CDR3, as DNA: TGTGCCAGCAGACAGGGGGCGCAGGGCTACACCTTC.

This sequence joins TRBV7-2 and TRBJ1-6; 9 bases are shared with TRBD1. The CDR3 covers 15 residues. Trimming at V came to 1 base and at J to 7 bases, leaving 2 bases not matched to a gene. Germline V gene lookup returns CDR1 SGHTA and CDR2 FQGNSA. The CDR3 sequence is CASSLGQGVNSPLHF. In nucleotides, the CDR3 is TGTGCCAGCAGCTTAGGACAGGGGGTAAATTCACCCCTCCACTTT.

The chain links TRBV30 to TRBJ1-6; TRBD1 agrees at 7 bases. The germline V gene has CDR1 GTSNPN and CDR2 SVGIG (reference sequence). The junction had 9 bases not matched to a gene; V was cut back by 3 bases and J by 4 bases. This CDR3 has 16 amino acids. CDR3 nucleotides: TGTGCCTGGAGACGGGATGGACAGGCTTATAATTCACCCCTCCACTTT. This encodes CAWRRDGQAYNSPLHF.

The chain is built from TRBV19 and TRBJ1-1; D is ambiguous. Trimming took off 0 bases at V and 1 base at J, with 6 bases between the two ends. Germline V gene data show CDR1 as LNHDA and CDR2 as SQIVND (reference sequence). The CDR3 covers 14 residues. CDR3 DNA: TGTGCCAGTAGTATAGATGTGAGGAACACTGAAGCTTTCTTT. It yields the protein CASSIDVRNTEAFF. Combining the CDR3 with reference TRBV19 and TRBJ1-1 gives the whole variable domain DGGITQSPKYLFRKEGQNVTLSCEQNLNHDAMYWYRQDPGQGLRLIYYSQIVNDFQKGDIAEGYSVSREKKESFPLTVTSAQKNPTAFYLCASSIDVRNTEAFFGQGTRLTVV.

For this clone: Distinct nucleotide sequences in the sample also encode this CDR3. The chain combines TRBV6-5 with TRBJ1-2, with D hard to call. This CDR3 spans 13 amino acids. Germline V gene lookup returns CDR1 MNHEY and CDR2 SVGAGI. V dropped 2 bases and J dropped 1 base, with 5 bases sitting between them. The CDR3 spells CASSYTYNYGYTF. The CDR3 DNA is TGTGCCAGCAGTTACACTTATAACTATGGCTACACCTTC.

The chain uses TRBV6-5 and TRBJ2-3, with D possibly being TRBD1 or TRBD2 (6 bases each). Trimming stripped 6 bases from V and 4 bases from J, with 17 bases between. This CDR3 spans 15 amino acids. Germline lookup yields CDR1 MNHEY and CDR2 SVGAGI. The CDR3 DNA sequence: TGTGCCAGCAGCCCGGGGGCGCAAGGCGCAGATACGCAGTATTTT. Translation gives CASSPGAQGADTQYF.

This clone appeared a single time. The gene calls are TRBV18 and TRBJ1-2, with a possible D match to TRBD1 (5 bases). V dropped 1 base and J dropped 7 bases, with 7 bases sitting between them. This CDR3 contains 12 residues. The germline V gene has CDR1 KGHSH and CDR2 LQKENI. The CDR3 sequence: CASSPRDSGYTF. The CDR3 bases are TGTGCCAGCTCACCACGGGACTCTGGCTACACCTTC.